The TCR beta chain described here comes from a study of T cells in Graves' hyperthyroidism and ophthalmopathy. Study-level results: Expanded thyroid clonotypes (above 0.001) were mostly also found in blood. Ophthalmopathy stood apart from stable hyperthyroidism in a 13 V-J model.

From RNA transcripts, TCR beta CDR3 regions were amplified. When the TCR CDR3 underwent first-round RT-PCR, the HTBI primer set was used. One entry per CDR3 protein, called by TCRdb with MiXCR from the multiplex PCR reads. The sample records about 96,000 distinct CDR3 sequences, roughly 56% being singletons. CDR1 and CDR2 from the germline V gene are SGHRS and YFSETQ. The CDR3 sequence is 18 residues long. With respect to this clonotype: Its antigen is as yet unknown. At one end, the junction sequence differs from germline, possibly due to a read error.

Stable Graves' hyperthyroidism meant no ophthalmopathy progression within 18 months. The sample was blood. The rearrangement links TRBV5-1 to TRBJ2-7; 7 bases line up with TRBD2. The sequence was collected from a woman aged 40 to 55 with Graves' hyperthyroidism. The CDR3 nucleotides are TGCGCCAGCAGCTCGGCCCCGCTGACGGGAGGAATAAACTACGAGCAATACTTC. This codes for CASSSAPLTGGINYEQYF.